Shown below are 14 T cell receptor beta chains from a single sample sequenced in a study of cytomegalovirus exposure and HLA in healthy donors. Researchers ran the PCR with 60 Vbeta and 13 Jbeta primers. Only in-frame clones appear in the TCRdb table, and some are missing; sequencing was by immunoSEQ multiplex PCR. The table lists 200,000 or so clones, 77% of them singletons. The sample consisted of PBMCs. These receptors were taken from a woman aged 30 to 39 in good health and CMV-seropositive.

The gene calls are TRBV6-1 and TRBJ1-1; 8 bases are a match to TRBD1. The CDR3 is made up of 15 amino acids. In germline, CDR1 is MNHNS, CDR2 SASEGT. V shed 1 base and J 7 bases; nucleotides not matched to a gene: 8. DNA for the CDR3: TGTGCCAGCAGTGAAGTTAACAGGGGGGCGAGTGAAGCTTTCTTT. As protein: CASSEVNRGASEAFF.

This sequence joins TRBV18 and TRBJ1-2; TRBD1 agrees at 8 bases. Germline-derived CDR1 and CDR2 are KGHSH and LQKENI. This CDR3 spans 14 amino acids. J was trimmed by 1 base and V by 3 bases; bases with no gene match: 1. The CDR3 loop is CASSPGQGNYGYTF. CDR3 nucleotide sequence: TGTGCCAGCTCACCCGGACAGGGTAACTATGGCTACACCTTC.

In DNA, the CDR3 is TGTGCCAGCAGGCGGGACAGGGTGGGTGGCTACACCTTC. This gives the protein CASRRDRVGGYTF. The rearrangement links TRBV27 to TRBJ1-2; 9 bases agree with TRBD1. Germline V gene sequence: CDR1 MNHEY, CDR2 SMNVEV (reference sequence). The CDR3 sequence is 13 residues long. Trimming at V came to 6 bases and at J to 7 bases, leaving 6 bases not matched to a gene.

In its sample, this clone was seen a few times. The rearrangement links TRBV18 to TRBJ1-2; 7 bases align to TRBD1. After removal of 6 bases from V and 4 bases from J, the junction contained 8 bases not matched to a gene. Germline V gene data show CDR1 as KGHSH and CDR2 as LQKENI. The CDR3 contains 14 residues. Here the CDR3 reads CASSPYRGAYGYTF. The DNA of the CDR3 is TGTGCCAGCTCGCCTTACAGGGGCGCCTATGGCTACACCTTC.

The rearrangement uses TRBV5-1 and TRBJ2-1; 10 bases map to TRBD2. The germline V gene encodes CDR1 SGHRS and CDR2 YFSETQ. This CDR3 comprises 15 residues. The J segment lost 3 bases and the V segment lost 5 bases, leaving 5 bases of the junction unmatched. The CDR3 is CASRVAGGNYNEQFF. The CDR3 region has the DNA TGCGCCAGCAGAGTAGCGGGGGGTAACTACAATGAGCAGTTCTTC.

CDR3 in amino acids: CASSDLAGGPWETQYF. DNA for the CDR3: TGCGCCAGCAGCGACTTAGCGGGGGGGCCTTGGGAGACCCAGTACTTC. The rearrangement joins TRBV5-1 to TRBJ2-5; 11 positions agree with TRBD2. The CDR3 length is 16 residues. Trimming removed 4 bases from V and 5 bases from J; junction bases left unmatched: 10. Germline V gives CDR1 SGHRS, CDR2 YFSETQ.

CDR3 nucleotides: TGTGCCAGCAGCACCGGACTAGCGGGAGAGGAGCAGTACTTC. Translating it yields CASSTGLAGEEQYF. The chain has TRBV7-9 and TRBJ2-7; 13 bases align to TRBD2. V was clipped by 5 bases and J by 7 bases; unmatched bases: 5. The CDR3 extends over 14 amino acids. Germline CDR1 is SEHNR and CDR2 is FQNEAQ (reference sequence).

The chain carries TRBV5-1 and TRBJ2-7; 8 bases align to TRBD2. V was pared by 4 bases and J by 0 bases, with 6 bases of the junction left unmatched. This CDR3 is 15 amino acids long. Germline V gene data show CDR1 as SGHRS and CDR2 as YFSETQ. CDR3 coding DNA: TGCGCCAGCAGCAACGGGGGGGTATTCTCCTACGAGCAGTACTTC. It encodes CASSNGGVFSYEQYF. The variable domain in full, with the rest retrieved from reference TRBV5-1 and TRBJ2-7, is KAGVTQTPRYLIKTRGQQVTLSCSPISGHRSVSWYQQTPGQGLQFLFEYFSETQRNKGNFPGRFSGRQFSNSRSEMNVSTLELGDSALYLCASSNGGVFSYEQYFGPGTRLTVT.

This chain links TRBV15 with TRBJ2-5, with TRBD2 matching 9 bases. V shed 3 bases, J shed 4 bases, and the junction held 6 bases outside the gene matches. The CDR3 is made up of 15 amino acids. Germline CDR1 LNHNV, CDR2 YYDKDF (reference sequence). CDR3 protein: CATSSPAGGVETQYF. The CDR3 nucleotides are TGTGCCACCAGCAGTCCGGCGGGGGGGGTAGAGACCCAGTACTTC.

The chain employs TRBV7-2 and TRBJ1-2; D might be TRBD1 (6 bases). Trimming pared 5 bases from V and 6 bases from J, leaving 19 bases between. The CDR3 sequence is 15 residues long. The V gene's germline CDR1 is SGHTA and CDR2 FQGNSA. The chain's CDR3 is CASSTTRGGGHGYTF. CDR3 coding DNA: TGTGCCAGCAGCACCACACGGGGGGGCGGTCATGGCTACACCTTC.

The genes are TRBV20-1 and TRBJ1-1, with D possibly TRBD1 on 5 matching bases. In germline, CDR1 is DFQATT, CDR2 SNEGSKA (reference sequence). This CDR3 comprises 11 residues. CDR3 DNA sequence: TGCAGGGGGCGGGGTCAAACTGAAGCTTTCTTT. Encoded protein: CRGRGQTEAFF.

This clone has more than one count but fewer than ten. The chain recombines TRBV19 with TRBJ2-2; no reliable D call. V was trimmed by 4 bases and J by 4 bases, leaving 10 bases between them. This CDR3 has 14 residues. Per the germline V gene, CDR1 is LNHDA and CDR2 is SQIVND (reference sequence). The CDR3 region is CASSTHSPTGELFF. In DNA, the CDR3 is TGTGCCAGTAGTACTCACTCCCCCACCGGGGAGCTGTTTTTT.

The CDR3 DNA is TGTGCCAGCAGCTTATCAGGGGATACGCAGTATTTT. It yields the protein CASSLSGDTQYF. The chain uses TRBV7-3 and TRBJ2-3, with D maybe TRBD1 (5 bases). The CDR3 totals 12 residues. The germline gives CDR1 SGHTA, CDR2 FQGTGA. Trimming pared 2 bases from V and 6 bases from J, leaving 6 bases between.

This sequence joins TRBV12-5 and TRBJ2-2, with 10 bases matching TRBD1. The CDR3 has 15 amino acids. Germline CDR1 LGHNT, CDR2 FRNRAP. V was clipped by 6 bases and J by 7 bases; unmatched bases: 8. The CDR3 nucleotides read TGTGCTAGTGGGACCGGGACAGGGGACATCGGGGAGCTGTTTTTT. Translated: CASGTGTGDIGELFF.